This entry concerns a single TCR beta chain. Its target antigen remains unknown. It may be a read error: a sequence one base away is much more abundant. This sample was taken from a study of T cells in Graves' hyperthyroidism and ophthalmopathy (dated by TCRdb to about 2019). Looking at the study overall: A discovery cohort of roughly 100 patients, 43 with Graves' ophthalmopathy and about 58 with stable Graves' hyperthyroidism, was used to find distinguishing TCR V-J signatures. Whether ophthalmopathy could be predicted prospectively was tested in an independent validation cohort made up of 18 to 20 hyperthyroidism patients plus 17 patients who later progressed to ophthalmopathy. The 100 or so discovery patients were divided at random into training and test sets in a 7:3 ratio. Thyroid tissue and blood T-cell repertoires from about 6 Graves' hyperthyroidism patients were also compared in the study. Following sampling, methimazole starting at 30 mg daily was given to hyperthyroidism patients, and high-dose intravenous methylprednisolone was given to ophthalmopathy patients. The paper describes TCR Vbeta CDR3 sequencing of roughly 130 peripheral blood samples, made up of roughly 45 ophthalmopathy patients, some 76 hyperthyroidism patients and 17 progressor patients. What the research found in general, with its limitations: Sample size was not statistically predetermined, and investigators were not blinded to group allocation. Most expanded thyroid clonotypes (frequency above 0.001) were also detected in blood, a finding suggesting that blood repertoires may reflect thyroid immune responses. A 13 V-J signature model separated ophthalmopathy from stable hyperthyroidism, with around 90% sensitivity and about 81% specificity in cross-validation and 80%/75% in testing. During validation, the model predicted progression to ophthalmopathy a median of about 5.9 months ahead of onset, with almost 71% sensitivity and about 75% specificity.

Trimming leaves V shorter by 5 bases and J shorter by 12 bases, with the junction holding 12 bases beyond the gene matches. Reading from cysteine to phenylalanine, the CDR3 counts 13 amino acids. Solely the CDR3 DNA is kept, with 39 bases framed from the first base. Based on the germline V gene, the CDR1 and CDR2 sequences are MGHDK and SYGVNS. Exclusion was applied to patients with uncontrolled infections, other autoimmune diseases, pregnancy or lactation. Diagnoses were established on the basis of clinical symptoms, serum thyroxine and TRAb, thyroid ultrasound, and orbital computed tomography. Total RNA was extracted with Trizol reagent, and quality was checked on an Agilent 2100 Bioanalyzer. The TCR beta CDR3 regions were amplified from the RNA transcripts. The first round of RT-PCR for the TCR CDR3 was performed with the HTBI primer set and the Qiagen OneStep RT-PCR kit. The libraries were constructed in a second round of multiplex PCR and then size-selected and purified. Libraries were sequenced paired-end with 100 bp reads on an Illumina HiSeq2000. The study's own analysis went as follows. Raw data were processed with SOAPnuke, discarding reads with adapters, uncalled bases, mean Phred below 15, or no exact constant-primer or identifier match. COPE v1.2.5 was used to merge high-quality paired reads, and clonotypes were defined as unique nucleotide sequences. MiTCR v1.1 was used to align the clonotypes against IMGT TRBV, TRBD and TRBJ reference segments. The analysis was restricted to V-J combinations with a frequency above 0.0001, which together covered just over 99% of the repertoires. The TCS score was defined as the ratio of F50 (clonal expansion) to E x V (chaos), calculated using BLOSUM62-based TCRdist between CDR3 peptides within each V-J. Welch's t-statistics and random forest reduced some 510 V-J features to roughly 13, which were used in a naive Bayes classifier (R e1071). The Morisita-Horn index was used to measure how similar the thyroid and blood repertoires were. The raw public data were reprocessed by TCRdb itself: fastp quality trimming at Q25, MiXCR clonotype calling, in-frame beta chains only. CDR3 protein sequences are deduplicated, and each keeps its most common genes and DNA. The V and J calls follow TCRdb's processing rather than the paper's. The sample table shows 500,000 to 650,000 distinct CDR3 sequences, and 40% to 55% are seen once. Of the sample, about two fifths is held by the ten largest clones.

The chain employs TRBV25-1 and TRBJ1-2, with 7 middle bases fitting TRBD1. The sample taken for sequencing was peripheral blood or thyroid tissue (not recorded which). The sequence was collected from an adult woman with Graves' disease, either hyperthyroidism or ophthalmopathy (not recorded which). The sequenced DNA is TGTGCCAGCAGTCCAGACAGGGACATCGGCCACACCTTC. It translates to CASSPDRDIGHTF.